This is a list of T cell receptor beta chains from one sample in a study of blood T cell repertoires in COVID-19. Generated by immunoSEQ multiplex PCR, the TCRdb table keeps only in-frame clones and is missing some. This sample has approximately 250,000 clones, with around four fifths found just once. Input material: peripheral blood. All receptors come from an older woman with active or convalescent COVID-19. The CDR3 runs from the conserved cysteine through the conserved F or W. Fields, in order: D gene, V gene, clone size, J gene, CDR3 protein, CDR3 DNA. A D gene is named only where the DNA matches it firmly. The size of a clone is reported for some rows only, either as once, few or many, or as a class for expanded clones.

TRBD1	TRBV9	-	TRBJ1-1	CASSQGQMNTEAFF	TGTGCCAGCAGCCAGGGACAGATGAACACTGAAGCTTTCTTT
-	TRBV27	-	TRBJ1-3	CASGGLDSGNTIYF	TGTGCCAGCGGGGGACTCGATTCTGGAAACACCATATATTTT
-	TRBV7-4	few	TRBJ1-5	CASSFRGEQPQHF	TGTGCCAGCAGCTTCAGGGGTGAACAGCCCCAGCATTTT
TRBD2	TRBV6-4	-	TRBJ2-2	CASSETGLSTGELFF	TGTGCCAGCAGTGAAACGGGACTATCGACCGGGGAGCTGTTTTTT
-	TRBV5-1	-	TRBJ1-2	CASSLAGDYGYTF	TGCGCCAGCAGCTTAGCGGGGGATTATGGCTACACCTTC
-	TRBV7-8	-	TRBJ1-5	CASSLTRGDQPQHF	TGTGCCAGCAGCTTAACCAGGGGAGATCAGCCCCAGCATTTT
TRBD2	TRBV5-1	-	TRBJ2-5	CASSLGLAGGYRETQYF	TGCGCCAGCAGCTTGGGACTAGCGGGAGGTTATCGAGAGACCCAGTACTTC
-	TRBV28	-	TRBJ2-2	CASSGPSLRATGELFF	TGTGCCAGCTCCGGGCCAAGTTTGCGGGCCACCGGGGAGCTGTTTTTT
TRBD1	TRBV28	-	TRBJ2-1	CASSLRDRVLNEQFF	TGTGCCAGCAGTCTACGGGACAGGGTATTGAATGAGCAGTTCTTC
TRBD2	TRBV5-5	once	TRBJ2-1	CASSLAGRRGGVNEQFF	TGTGCCAGCAGCTTGGCTGGTAGGCGGGGGGGAGTGAATGAGCAGTTCTTC
-	TRBV18	-	TRBJ2-3	CASSPQGGSTATDTQYF	TGTGCCAGCTCACCTCAGGGGGGCAGTACGGCCACAGATACGCAGTATTTT
TRBD2	TRBV5-3	-	TRBJ2-7	CARSLVTSGPAENEQYF	TGTGCCAGAAGCTTGGTAACTAGCGGACCGGCGGAGAACGAGCAGTACTTC
TRBD2	TRBV4-1	-	TRBJ2-3	CASSQVRTRETQYF	TGCGCCAGCAGCCAGGTCCGGACTAGGGAAACGCAGTATTTT
-	TRBV19	-	TRBJ1-3	CASSITGSSGNTIYF	TGTGCCAGTAGTATCACAGGTTCCTCTGGAAACACCATATATTTT
TRBD1	TRBV7-9	-	TRBJ2-5	CASSLGQGAQYF	TGTGCCAGCAGCTTAGGCCAGGGGGCCCAGTACTTC
TRBD1	TRBV19	-	TRBJ2-3	CASSIRDRGTDTQYF	TGTGCCAGTAGTATTCGGGACAGGGGAACGGATACGCAGTATTTT
-	TRBV21-1	-	TRBJ2-1	CASSKTRGDRGFNEQFF	TGTGCCAGCAGCAAAACCCGTGGGGACAGGGGATTCAATGAGCAGTTCTTC
-	TRBV19	-	TRBJ1-2	CASSTLLDSTNYGYTF	TGTGCCAGTAGTACCCTCCTCGACAGCACTAACTATGGCTACACCTTC
TRBD1	TRBV19	-	TRBJ1-5	CASTVGQGGNQPQHF	TGTGCCAGTACCGTAGGACAGGGGGGAAATCAGCCCCAGCATTTT
-	TRBV5-1	-	TRBJ2-5	CASSFSQGQETQYF	TGCGCCAGCAGCTTTTCACAGGGACAAGAGACCCAGTACTTC
TRBD1	TRBV19	-	TRBJ2-1	CASSGTGGHNEQFF	TGTGCCAGCTCCGGGACAGGGGGCCACAATGAGCAGTTCTTC
-	TRBV15	-	TRBJ1-3	CATSRETASSGNTIYF	TGTGCCACCAGCAGGGAGACAGCGTCCTCTGGAAACACCATATATTTT
-	TRBV3-1/TRBV3-2	-	TRBJ2-5	CASSQDWGDGETQYF	TGTGCCAGCAGCCAAGATTGGGGGGACGGGGAGACCCAGTACTTC
-	TRBV27	-	TRBJ2-3	CASSPSNTDTQYF	TGTGCCAGCAGCCCTTCTAACACAGATACGCAGTATTTT
TRBD1	TRBV5-1	-	TRBJ2-5	CASSLLSGQGQETQYF	TGCGCCAGCAGCTTACTGTCGGGACAGGGTCAGGAGACCCAGTACTTC
TRBD1	TRBV15	-	TRBJ2-2	CATTKVRDRLLLNTGELFF	TGTGCCACCACCAAAGTTCGGGACAGGTTGCTATTGAACACCGGGGAGCTGTTTTTT